A single sample is the source of the 31 T cell receptor beta chains below, sequenced in a study of regulatory T cells in long-lasting Graves disease. For TCR beta, libraries came from iRepertoire HTBI primers and Arm-PCR of CDR3 regions. Each CDR3 protein is one row after TCRdb ran MiXCR on the multiplex PCR reads. The repertoire holds about 620,000 distinct CDR3 sequences, with 15% to 20% as singletons. Time point meaning: newly diagnosed GD, antithyroid drugs for less than 3 months. With RNA extracted from PBMCs as input, the TCR library was made. These data are also associated with another study on T cells in Graves' hyperthyroidism and ophthalmopathy.

The sample in question was peripheral blood mononuclear cells (PBMCs), obtained at new diagnosis, from a patient treated with antithyroid drugs. These receptors all come from a woman aged 25 to 45 with Graves disease.

The V call is TRBV20-1, the J call TRBJ2-1; the match to TRBD2 covers 11 bases. The CDR3 runs 15 residues. Germline V gene lookup returns CDR1 DFQATT and CDR2 SNEGSKA (reference sequence). Losses at the gene ends were 6 bases for V and 7 bases for J; bases not matched to a gene: 11. The chain's CDR3 is CSAPAPSGRRNEQFF. CDR3 sequence (DNA): TGCAGTGCCCCCGCCCCTAGCGGGAGGAGGAATGAGCAGTTCTTC.

About this clonotype itself: Given a much more abundant clone one base away, this may be a read error. The CDR3 spells CASNRDRRYQPQHF. The CDR3 DNA reads TGTGCCAGCAACCGGGACAGGAGGTATCAGCCCCAGCATTTT. V and J are TRBV2 and TRBJ1-5; 8 nucleotides line up with TRBD1. Germline trimming cut 7 bases from V and 5 bases from J; bases unmatched to any gene: 7. The CDR3 runs to 14 residues. Germline V CDR1 and CDR2: SNHLY, FYNNEI.

This clonotype was seen many times. The chain recombines TRBV7-8 with TRBJ2-1; TRBD2 is a possible D gene (5 bases). The length of the CDR3 is 17 residues. Germline CDR1 SGHVS, CDR2 FQNEAQ. V was pared by 2 bases and J by 1 base, with 15 bases between. The CDR3 protein is CASSLRARGQSYNEQFF. The CDR3 nucleotides read TGTGCCAGCAGCTTAAGGGCGCGCGGGCAATCCTACAATGAGCAGTTCTTC.

This clonotype appeared a single time. V usage is TRBV19 and J usage is TRBJ1-1, with 10 bases matching TRBD1. This CDR3 spans 14 amino acids. The J segment lost 0 bases and the V segment lost 7 bases, leaving 2 bases of the junction unmatched. Germline V gene data show CDR1 as LNHDA and CDR2 as SQIVND (reference sequence). The DNA for the CDR3 is TGTGCCAGTAATGACAGGGGGCTGAACACTGAAGCTTTCTTT. Translated, it gives CASNDRGLNTEAFF. Complete variable domain (other parts from reference TRBV19 and TRBJ1-1): DGGITQSPKYLFRKEGQNVTLSCEQNLNHDAMYWYRQDPGQGLRLIYYSQIVNDFQKGDIAEGYSVSREKKESFPLTVTSAQKNPTAFYLCASNDRGLNTEAFFGQGTRLTVV.

This clonotype was recorded a few times. The rearrangement uses TRBV7-9 and TRBJ1-2, with a possible D match to TRBD1 (6 bases). V was cut by 0 bases and J by 5 bases, with 13 bases left in between. CDR3 length equals 15 residues. Germline V CDR1 and CDR2: SEHNR, FQNEAQ (reference sequence). The CDR3 nucleotides read TGTGCCAGCAGCTTAGCGCTCCTAGGGGGTTATGGCTACACCTTC. Translation gives CASSLALLGGYGYTF.

This clonotype has a handful of counts. V is TRBV28 and J is TRBJ2-7, with D possibly matching TRBD1 (5 bases). Per germline, CDR1 MDHEN and CDR2 SYDVKM. The CDR3 has 12 amino acids. With 6 bases removed from V and 6 bases from J, the gap between germline ends came to 12 bases. The CDR3 sequence is CASRQAPFEQYF. DNA of the CDR3: TGTGCCAGCAGACAGGCCCCCTTCGAGCAGTACTTC. Complete variable domain (other parts from reference TRBV28 and TRBJ2-7): DVKVTQSSRYLVKRTGEKVFLECVQDMDHENMFWYRQDPGLGLRLIYFSYDVKMKEKGDIPEGYSVSREKKERFSLILESASTNQTSMYLCASRQAPFEQYFGPGTRLTVT.

The genes are TRBV20-1 and TRBJ1-2, with TRBD1 matching 8 bases. Germline V lookup: CDR1 DFQATT, CDR2 SNEGSKA (reference sequence). V lost 5 bases, J lost 8 bases, and 19 bases stayed unmatched. The CDR3 extends over 16 amino acids. The chain's CDR3 is CSAPNPGQAPLGGYTF. The DNA for the CDR3 is TGCAGTGCTCCGAACCCGGGACAGGCTCCTCTTGGAGGCTACACCTTC.

The table lists this clonotype with many counts. The chain carries TRBV10-3 and TRBJ2-7; 7 bases match TRBD1. From germline, CDR1 is ENHRY and CDR2 SYGVKD. The CDR3 is 11 residues long. Unmatched junction bases numbered 4, after V lost 2 bases and J lost 12 bases. The CDR3 loop is CAISELQGLYF. The CDR3 nucleotides read TGTGCCATCAGTGAGCTACAGGGGCTGTACTTC.

The sample holds many counts of this clonotype. CDR3: CASSPIPLTEAFF. The CDR3 DNA is TGTGCCAGCTCACCGATCCCCCTAACTGAAGCTTTCTTT. This chain connects TRBV18 to TRBJ1-1; D remains ambiguous. The CDR3 has 13 amino acids. Germline assignment: CDR1 KGHSH and CDR2 LQKENI. Trimming shortened V by 3 bases and J by 5 bases, and 10 bases separated the two germline ends. The full variable domain, its missing parts supplied by reference TRBV18 and TRBJ1-1, is NAGVMQNPRHLVRRRGQEARLRCSPMKGHSHVYWYRQLPEEGLKFMVYLQKENIIDESGMPKERFSAEFPKEGPSILRIQQVVRGDSAAYFCASSPIPLTEAFFGQGTRLTVV.

The rearrangement links TRBV3-1 to TRBJ2-3; D ambiguous. The CDR3 consists of 12 residues. Germline V gene data show CDR1 as LGHDT and CDR2 as YNNKEL (reference sequence). V lost 1 base to trimming and J lost 8 bases, with 7 bases between them. The CDR3, as DNA: TGTGCCAGCAGCCAAGGGTTTGGTACGCAGTATTTT. Its protein product is CASSQGFGTQYF.

V gene TRBV28 combines with J gene TRBJ2-1; 14 positions match TRBD2. Losses at the gene ends were 7 bases for V and 2 bases for J; bases not matched to a gene: 10. Germline loops: CDR1 MDHEN, CDR2 SYDVKM. This CDR3 spans 18 amino acids. The CDR3 nucleotides read TGTGCCAGCACCTATGGGACTAGCGGGAGATTCACCTACAATGAGCAGTTCTTC. It is translated as CASTYGTSGRFTYNEQFF.

This clonotype came up a few times. CDR3 in amino acids: CSARGGSGRTDTQYF. The CDR3 region has the DNA TGCAGTGCTAGAGGGGGGTCGGGGCGCACAGATACGCAGTATTTT. This chain links TRBV20-1 with TRBJ2-3, with D possibly called TRBD1 or TRBD2 (5 bases each). Germline loops: CDR1 DFQATT, CDR2 SNEGSKA (reference sequence). Trimming pared 1 base from V and 1 base from J, leaving 12 bases between. The CDR3 consists of 15 residues.

This clonotype was counted many times. The J gene is TRBJ2-1, the V gene TRBV2; 7 bases line up with TRBD2. CDR1 is SNHLY, CDR2 FYNNEI, per germline. V lost 3 bases and J lost 15; bases outside the gene matches: 11. CDR3 length: 13 residues. CDR3 protein: CASSEGGGTFPFF. The CDR3 DNA is TGTGCCAGCAGTGAGGGGGGGGGGACTTTCCCGTTCTTC. The whole variable domain, filled in from reference TRBV2 and TRBJ2-1, reads EPEVTQTPSHQVTQMGQEVILRCVPISNHLYFYWYRQILGQKVEFLVSFYNNEISEKSEIFDDQFSVERPDGSNFTLKIRSTKLEDSAMYFCASSEGGGTFPFFGPGTRLTVL.

The V and J genes are TRBV7-6 and TRBJ2-1; TRBD2 agrees at 9 bases. CDR3 length equals 14 residues. Per germline, CDR1 SGHVS and CDR2 FNYEAQ. Losses at the gene ends were 8 bases for V and 6 bases for J; bases not matched to a gene: 8. CDR3 nucleotides: TGTGCCAGCGGCGGGAGGGGGGCCCTCAATGAGCAGTTCTTC. This codes for CASGGRGALNEQFF.

This clonotype was counted ten times or more. The chain is built from TRBV6-1 and TRBJ2-2, with D perhaps TRBD1 (6 bases). Germline assignment: CDR1 MNHNS and CDR2 SASEGT. The CDR3 spans 17 residues. V shed 5 bases and J shed 4 bases, with 20 bases lying between them. As DNA, the CDR3 is TGTGCCAGCAGTCAATCCCCCGCAGGGGCGGGCACCGGGGAGCTGTTTTTT. Its protein product is CASSQSPAGAGTGELFF.

This clonotype occurred many times. Mismatch with germline at one junction end may stem from a read error. The chain employs TRBV20-1 and TRBJ2-3; perhaps TRBD1 as D (6 bases). The CDR3 runs to 15 residues. CDR1 DFQATT and CDR2 SNEGSKA come from the germline V gene (reference sequence). Here the CDR3 DNA reads TGCAGTGCTGGAGAGGGGCAGGGGAGCACAGATACGCAGTATTTT. The encoded protein is CSAGEGQGSTDTQYF.

The rearrangement uses TRBV20-1 and TRBJ2-1, with D perhaps assigned TRBD1 or TRBD2 (7 bases each). The germline V gene encodes CDR1 DFQATT and CDR2 SNEGSKA (reference sequence). The germline V and J ends were trimmed by 4 bases and 0 bases, with 25 bases remaining between them. This CDR3 has 19 amino acids. CDR3 sequence (DNA): TGCAGTGCTACAGGGGGTGGGCGGGAGTTGGCAAGCTCCTACAATGAGCAGTTCTTC. Translated: CSATGGGRELASSYNEQFF.

The V call is TRBV29-1, the J call TRBJ2-7, with TRBD2 identical over 11 bases. The germline CDR1 and CDR2 sequences are SQVTM and ANQGSEA. The V and J ends lost 4 bases and 3 bases, in that order; junction bases with no gene match: 8. The CDR3 spans 15 residues. The CDR3 region has the DNA TGCAGCGTTGTTGGGACTAGCGGCCTTTTCTACGAGCAGTACTTC. Its protein product is CSVVGTSGLFYEQYF.

V usage is TRBV28 and J usage is TRBJ2-7, with TRBD1 matching over 11 bases. The CDR3 has 16 residues. The germline V gene encodes CDR1 MDHEN and CDR2 SYDVKM. V lost 3 bases to trimming and J lost 2 bases; unmatched junction nucleotides: 6. The CDR3 region has the DNA TGTGCCAGCAGTTTTCGTTCGGGACAGGGGGCCTACGAGCAGTACTTC. Protein product: CASSFRSGQGAYEQYF.

This clonotype was detected many times. The gene calls are TRBV7-2 and TRBJ2-3; maybe TRBD2 (5 bases). This CDR3 region has 16 residues. CDR1 SGHTA and CDR2 FQGNSA come from the germline V gene. Trimming left V 3 bases short and J 4 bases short, with 17 bases between. This CDR3 reads CASSFSRVPGSDTQYF. Here the CDR3 DNA reads TGTGCCAGCAGCTTCTCGAGGGTCCCTGGATCAGATACGCAGTATTTT.

The V call is TRBV19, the J call TRBJ2-5, with D maybe TRBD2 (6 bases). The CDR3 loop spans 14 amino acids. V was trimmed by 1 base and J by 5 bases, leaving 11 bases between them. CDR1 and CDR2 from the germline V gene are LNHDA and SQIVND (reference sequence). The CDR3 nucleotides read TGTGCCAGTAGTATAGGGGGTAGCGGCGAGACCCAGTACTTC. It encodes CASSIGGSGETQYF.

This clonotype was recorded a few times. The chain joins TRBV30 to TRBJ1-4; D is unclear. Per germline, CDR1 GTSNPN and CDR2 SVGIG (reference sequence). Trimming stripped 1 base from V and 8 bases from J, with 14 bases between. There are 14 residues in the CDR3. CDR3 sequence reads: CAWSADGRGEKLFF. The CDR3 coding sequence is TGTGCCTGGAGTGCGGACGGGCGAGGGGAAAAACTGTTTTTT.

Comments on this clonotype: At one boundary the junction diverges from the germline segment, which might be a read error. Written as DNA, the CDR3 is TGTGCCAGCAGCCTTACAGGTAACACTGAAGCTCTCTTT. This encodes CASSLTGNTEALF. This chain links TRBV3-1 with TRBJ1-1; weak D call: TRBD1 (5 bases). Germline CDR1 LGHDT, CDR2 YNNKEL (reference sequence). The CDR3 sequence is 13 residues long. The full variable domain, its missing parts supplied by reference TRBV3-1 and TRBJ1-1, is DTAVSQTPKYLVTQMGNDKSIKCEQNLGHDTMYWYKQDSKKFLKIMFSYNNKELIINETVPNRFSPKSPDKAHLNLHINSLELGDSAVYFCASSLTGNTEALFGQGTRLTVV.

This clonotype appeared many times. The rearrangement joins TRBV28 to TRBJ2-7, with D perhaps matching TRBD1 (5 bases). The germline V and J ends were trimmed by 5 bases and 2 bases, with 16 bases remaining between them. The CDR3 contains 15 residues. Germline V lookup: CDR1 MDHEN, CDR2 SYDVKM. As DNA, the CDR3 is TGTGCCAGCAGTAGCCAGGGTTTCTTGCCCTACGAGCAGTACTTC. Its protein product is CASSSQGFLPYEQYF.

The rearrangement links TRBV5-1 to TRBJ2-2, with D possibly being TRBD1 or TRBD2 (5 bases each). The CDR3 loop spans 15 amino acids. V gave up 3 bases and J gave up 4 bases, with 13 bases separating them. Germline loops: CDR1 SGHRS, CDR2 YFSETQ. CDR3 in DNA: TGCGCCAGCAGCTCCTTATCCGGGGCCACCGGGGAGCTGTTTTTT. It yields the protein CASSSLSGATGELFF. The full variable domain, rest sourced from reference TRBV5-1 and TRBJ2-2, is KAGVTQTPRYLIKTRGQQVTLSCSPISGHRSVSWYQQTPGQGLQFLFEYFSETQRNKGNFPGRFSGRQFSNSRSEMNVSTLELGDSALYLCASSSLSGATGELFFGEGSRLTVL.

In this sample, this clonotype turned up many times. The CDR3 loop reads CASSTSRGTNYGYTF. DNA of the CDR3: TGTGCCAGCAGTACATCCAGGGGCACGAACTATGGCTACACCTTC. This chain connects TRBV2 to TRBJ1-2, with D possibly matching TRBD1 (6 bases). The CDR3 has 15 amino acids. The germline gives CDR1 SNHLY, CDR2 FYNNEI. Between the trimmed V and J ends, which lost 5 bases and 2 bases, there was a span of 15 bases.

This rearrangement joins TRBV28 to TRBJ1-1, with D possibly TRBD1 on 6 matching bases. Germline V lookup: CDR1 MDHEN, CDR2 SYDVKM. Trimming shortened V by 2 bases and J by 0 bases, and 13 bases separated the two germline ends. The CDR3 runs to 16 residues. CDR3 sequence reads: CASSLQGPGVNTEAFF. The DNA of the CDR3 is TGTGCCAGCAGTTTACAGGGGCCAGGGGTGAACACTGAAGCTTTCTTT.

This clonotype was counted a few times. The chain recombines TRBV28 with TRBJ1-2, with D uncertain. Germline lookup yields CDR1 MDHEN and CDR2 SYDVKM. This CDR3 spans 14 amino acids. Trimming shortened V by 4 bases and J by 1 base, and 10 bases separated the two germline ends. In DNA form, the CDR3 reads TGTGCCAGCAGTTCTGGTGGGATTAACTATGGCTACACCTTC. Translation: CASSSGGINYGYTF.

This clonotype appeared many times. J is TRBJ1-1 and V is TRBV2; D is undetermined. CDR1 SNHLY and CDR2 FYNNEI come from the germline V gene. This CDR3 spans 16 amino acids. V lost 0 bases to trimming and J lost 8 bases, with 19 bases between them. DNA of the CDR3: TGTGCCAGCAGTGAAGCGCTCTTATCGTCTCGGTCAGAAGCTTTCTTT. Protein: CASSEALLSSRSEAFF.

DNA for the CDR3: TGTGCCACCAGTGCCTTATATACCGGGGAGCTGTTTTTT. Residues: CATSALYTGELFF. The rearrangement links TRBV24-1 to TRBJ2-2, with D unclear. In germline, CDR1 is KGHDR, CDR2 SFDVKD. The CDR3 is made up of 13 amino acids. Trimming removed 5 bases from V and 5 bases from J, with 8 bases in between.

This clonotype was seen more than once but under ten times. The CDR3 here is CASRLGEGEKLFF. The CDR3 DNA sequence: TGTGCCAGCAGACTTGGAGAGGGTGAAAAACTGTTTTTT. The J gene is TRBJ1-4, the V gene TRBV28; no reliable D call. Germline assignment: CDR1 MDHEN and CDR2 SYDVKM. This CDR3 contains 13 residues. V gave up 6 bases and J gave up 7 bases, with 12 bases separating them. Complete variable domain (other parts from reference TRBV28 and TRBJ1-4): DVKVTQSSRYLVKRTGEKVFLECVQDMDHENMFWYRQDPGLGLRLIYFSYDVKMKEKGDIPEGYSVSREKKERFSLILESASTNQTSMYLCASRLGEGEKLFFGSGTQLSVL.